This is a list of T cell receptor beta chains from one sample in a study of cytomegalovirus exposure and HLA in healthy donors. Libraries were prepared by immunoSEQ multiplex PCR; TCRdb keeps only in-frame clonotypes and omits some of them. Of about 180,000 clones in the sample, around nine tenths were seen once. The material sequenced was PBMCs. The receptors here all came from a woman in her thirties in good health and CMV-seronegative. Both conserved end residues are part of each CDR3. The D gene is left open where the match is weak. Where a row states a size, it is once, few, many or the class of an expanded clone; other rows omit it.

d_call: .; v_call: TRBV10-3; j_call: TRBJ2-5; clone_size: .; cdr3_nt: TGTGCCATCAGTGTCTCACAGAGTGAGACCCAGTACTTC; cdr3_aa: CAISVSQSETQYF
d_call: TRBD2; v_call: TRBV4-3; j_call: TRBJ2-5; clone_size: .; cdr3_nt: TGCGCCAGCAGGCCTTCTTGGCGGGGGGTACAAGAGACCCAGTACTTC; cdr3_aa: CASRPSWRGVQETQYF
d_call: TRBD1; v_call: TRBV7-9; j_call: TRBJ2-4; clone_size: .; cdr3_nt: TGTGCCAGCAGCCCCGAACAGGGGGCGGGCAAAAACATTCAGTACTTC; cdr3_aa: CASSPEQGAGKNIQYF
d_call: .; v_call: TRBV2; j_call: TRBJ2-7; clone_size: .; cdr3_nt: TGTGCCAGCAGTGAAGGGGGAGGGGGCGAGCAGTACTTC; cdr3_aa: CASSEGGGGEQYF
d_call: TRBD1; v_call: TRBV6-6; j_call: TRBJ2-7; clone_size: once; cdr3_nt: TGTGCCAGCAGTTCACAGGGGGCGCGGGACGAGCAGTACTTC; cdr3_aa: CASSSQGARDEQYF
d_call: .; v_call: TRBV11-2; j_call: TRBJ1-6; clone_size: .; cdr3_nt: TGTGCCAGCAGCCCTACTGGGGAGATCTATAATTCACCCCTCCACTTT; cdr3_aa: CASSPTGEIYNSPLHF
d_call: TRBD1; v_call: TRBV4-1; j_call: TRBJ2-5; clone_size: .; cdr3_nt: TGCGCCAGCAGCCAAGTAGTGGGACAGGGGGGAGAGACCCAGTACTTC; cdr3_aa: CASSQVVGQGGETQYF
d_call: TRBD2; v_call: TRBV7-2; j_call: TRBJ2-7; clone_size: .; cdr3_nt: TGTGCCAGCAGCTTATTCGTGGGGGGCCAGCGGGGGCACGAGCAGTACTTC; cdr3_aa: CASSLFVGGQRGHEQYF
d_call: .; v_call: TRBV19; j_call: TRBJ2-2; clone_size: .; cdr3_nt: TGTGCCAGTAGTGGCGCGGGGGCCCTCGCACCCGGGGAGCTGTTTTTT; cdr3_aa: CASSGAGALAPGELFF
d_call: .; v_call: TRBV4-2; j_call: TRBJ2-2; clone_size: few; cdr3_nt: TGTGCCAGCAGCCAAGTATTAGAGAACACCGGGGAGCTGTTTTTT; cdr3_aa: CASSQVLENTGELFF
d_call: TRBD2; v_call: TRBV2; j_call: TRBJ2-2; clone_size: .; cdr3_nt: TGTGCCAGCAGAAATCTAGCGGGGACGAACACCGGGGAGCTGTTTTTT; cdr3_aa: CASRNLAGTNTGELFF
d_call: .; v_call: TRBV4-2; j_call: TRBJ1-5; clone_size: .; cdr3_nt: TGTGCCAGCAGTAAGCCGGGGAGCAATCAGCCCCAGCATTTT; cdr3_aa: CASSKPGSNQPQHF
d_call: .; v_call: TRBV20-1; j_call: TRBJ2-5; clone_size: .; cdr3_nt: TGCAGTGCTAGAGGTCTAGAGACCCAGTACTTC; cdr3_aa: CSARGLETQYF
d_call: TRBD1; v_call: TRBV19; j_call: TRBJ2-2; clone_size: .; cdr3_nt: TGTGCCAGCATGACAGGGCCTCTGGGCCCTGAGCTGTTTTTT; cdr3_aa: CASMTGPLGPELFF
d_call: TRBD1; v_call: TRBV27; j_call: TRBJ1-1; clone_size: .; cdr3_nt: TGTGCCAGCAGTGCCAACAGGGGGCGAAGGCTTGAAGCTTTCTTT; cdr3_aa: CASSANRGRRLEAFF
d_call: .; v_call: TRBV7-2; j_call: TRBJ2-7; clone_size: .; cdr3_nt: TGTGCCAGCAGCTCTACAGGGTCCTACGAGCAGTACTTC; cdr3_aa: CASSSTGSYEQYF
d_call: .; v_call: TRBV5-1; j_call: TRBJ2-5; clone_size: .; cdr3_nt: TGCGCCAGCAGCTCCACCAGGGGTAGGGTAGAGACCCAGTACTTC; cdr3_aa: CASSSTRGRVETQYF
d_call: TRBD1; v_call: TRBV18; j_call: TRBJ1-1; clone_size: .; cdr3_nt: TGTGCCAGCTCACCGCTGGGACAGTCCGCGAACACTGAAGCTTTCTTT; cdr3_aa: CASSPLGQSANTEAFF
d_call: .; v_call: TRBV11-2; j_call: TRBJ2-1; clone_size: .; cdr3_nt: TGTGCCAGCAGCTTAGTGAGGGCGGAAAACAATGAGCAGTTCTTC; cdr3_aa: CASSLVRAENNEQFF
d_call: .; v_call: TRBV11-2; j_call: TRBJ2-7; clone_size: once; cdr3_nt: TGTGCCAGCAGCTCCGGGACACCCGTGAGCTCCTACGAGCAGTACTTC; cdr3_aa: CASSSGTPVSSYEQYF
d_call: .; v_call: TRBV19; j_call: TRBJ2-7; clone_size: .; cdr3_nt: TGTGCCAGTAGCCGATCAGGTCCCTCCTACGAGCAGTACTTC; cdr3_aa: CASSRSGPSYEQYF
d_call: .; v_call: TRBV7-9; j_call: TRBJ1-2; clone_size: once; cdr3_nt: TGTGCCAGCAGCGATACAGGGTATGAGGGCTACACCTTC; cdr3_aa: CASSDTGYEGYTF
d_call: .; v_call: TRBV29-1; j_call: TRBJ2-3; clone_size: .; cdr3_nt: TGCAGCGTTGCCAGCAGACACACAGATACGCAGTATTTT; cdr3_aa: CSVASRHTDTQYF
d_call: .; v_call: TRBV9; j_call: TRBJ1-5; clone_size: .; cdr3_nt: TGTGCCAGCAGCGTAGGGAATACAGATCAGCCCCAGCATTTT; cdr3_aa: CASSVGNTDQPQHF
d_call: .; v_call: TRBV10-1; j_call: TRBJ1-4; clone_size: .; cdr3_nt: TGCGCCAGCAGTGCTACGAGCCCGCTAATCGGGGAAAAACTGTTTTTT; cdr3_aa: CASSATSPLIGEKLFF
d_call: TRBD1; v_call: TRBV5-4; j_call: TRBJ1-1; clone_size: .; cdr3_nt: TGTGCCAGCAGCTTGGCCAGGGGGAGGACTGAAGCTTTCTTT; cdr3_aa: CASSLARGRTEAFF
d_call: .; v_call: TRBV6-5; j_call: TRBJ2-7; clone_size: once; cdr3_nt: TGTGCCAGCAGTTACTCGGGCAGGTCCTACGAGCAGTACTTC; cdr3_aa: CASSYSGRSYEQYF